The clone carrying this T cell receptor beta chain was observed many times. Its specificity is unknown. The data originate from a study of response to subunit inactivated influenza vaccine. Study observations and caveats: Each seasonal influenza vaccination recruits few new T cells, the authors suggested.

Germline values: CDR1 MDHEN, CDR2 SYDVKM. CDR3 length equals 14 residues. The V gene lost 2 bases and the J gene lost 12 bases, with 20 bases spanning the gap. TCRdb reprocessed the RT-PCR reads with MiXCR, giving one entry per CDR3 protein. The sample has about 700,000 distinct CDR3 sequences; 14% are singletons. This TCR was recovered from a man aged 50 to 59 who received an inactivated influenza vaccine. The sample consisted of PBMCs from blood, taken 14 days before vaccination. The chain employs TRBV28 and TRBJ2-7; D is perhaps TRBD1 (5 bases). The CDR3 is CASSLDRPYDPTYF. The DNA for the CDR3 is TGTGCCAGCAGTTTAGACAGACCCTACGACCCGACGTACTTC.